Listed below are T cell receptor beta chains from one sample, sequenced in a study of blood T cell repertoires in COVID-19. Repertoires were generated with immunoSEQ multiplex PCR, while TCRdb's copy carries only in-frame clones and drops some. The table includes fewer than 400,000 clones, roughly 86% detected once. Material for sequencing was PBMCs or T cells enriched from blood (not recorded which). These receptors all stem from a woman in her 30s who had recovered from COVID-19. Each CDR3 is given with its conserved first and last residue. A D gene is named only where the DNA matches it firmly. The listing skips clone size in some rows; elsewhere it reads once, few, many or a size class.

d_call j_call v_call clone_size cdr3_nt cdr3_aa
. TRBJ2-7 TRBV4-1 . TGCGCCAGCAGCCAGTCTTACCAGGGGGGAGAGCACGAGCAGTACTTC CASSQSYQGGEHEQYF
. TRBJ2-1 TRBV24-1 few TGTGCCACCAGTGATTTGCTTACCCCAGGGAAGCAGTTCTTC CATSDLLTPGKQFF
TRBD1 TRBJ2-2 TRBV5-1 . TGCGCCAGCAGCTGGGAAGGACAGGGGGCCAACACCGGGGAGCTGTTTTTT CASSWEGQGANTGELFF
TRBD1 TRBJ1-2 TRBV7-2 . TGTGCCAGCAGCTTACTGGGCAGGGGGCACTATGGCTACACCTTC CASSLLGRGHYGYTF
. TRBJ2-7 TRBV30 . TGTGCCTGGCCCCCCGGGAGTTACGAGCAGTACTTC CAWPPGSYEQYF
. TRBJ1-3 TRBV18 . TGTGCCAGCTCACCTCGACACCTCTCTGGAAACACCATATATTTT CASSPRHLSGNTIYF
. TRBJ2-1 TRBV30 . TGTGCCTGGAGTGTACACTCCTACAATGAGCAGTTCTTC CAWSVHSYNEQFF
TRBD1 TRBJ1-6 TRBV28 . TGTGCCAGCAGTATACCGGGACAGTATAATTCACCCCTCCACTTT CASSIPGQYNSPLHF
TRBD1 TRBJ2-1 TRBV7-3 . TGTGCCAGCAGCTTGGACAGGTCCACTTACAATGAGCAGTTCTTC CASSLDRSTYNEQFF
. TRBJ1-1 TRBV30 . TGTGCCTGGAGTGTCGGGGAGGTGGCTGAAGCTTTCTTT CAWSVGEVAEAFF
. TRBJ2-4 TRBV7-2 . TGTGCCAGCAGCTTATGGGGGCAAGGGGACATTCAGTACTTC CASSLWGQGDIQYF
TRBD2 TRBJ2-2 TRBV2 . TGTGCCAGTCGGCCCGGGACTAGCGGGGGCGGGGAGCTGTTTTTT CASRPGTSGGGELFF
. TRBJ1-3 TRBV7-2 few TGTGCCAGCAGCTTCGGGACAAGCTCTGGAAACACCATATATTTT CASSFGTSSGNTIYF
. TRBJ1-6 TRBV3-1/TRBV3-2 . TGTGCCAGCAGCCAAGTAAGGGGAGGCTCCTATAATTCACCCCTCCACTTT CASSQVRGGSYNSPLHF
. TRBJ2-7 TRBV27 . TGTGCCAGCAGTCCGCTAGCCGACGACGACTACGAGCAGTACTTC CASSPLADDDYEQYF
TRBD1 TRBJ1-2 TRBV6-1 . TGTGCCAGCAGTGAACCGGGACAGGGATTCTATGGCTACACCTTC CASSEPGQGFYGYTF
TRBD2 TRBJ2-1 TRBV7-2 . TGTGCCAGCAGCCCGGGACTAGCGGGACGGCGTGAGCAGTTCTTC CASSPGLAGRREQFF
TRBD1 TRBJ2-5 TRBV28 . TGTGCCAGCCACAGGGGCCAAGAGACCCAGTACTTC CASHRGQETQYF
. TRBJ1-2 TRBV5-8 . TGTGCCAGCAGCCTTCTTCAGGGGTACTATGGCTACACCTTC CASSLLQGYYGYTF
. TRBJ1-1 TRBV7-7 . TGTGCTAGCAGCCCTAGACGGTTGACAAGGGGATTGGACACTGAAGCTTTCTTT CASSPRRLTRGLDTEAFF
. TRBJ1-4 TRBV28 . TGTGCCAGCAGTTCCCCTCAGGGCAGAGAAAAACTGTTTTTT CASSSPQGREKLFF
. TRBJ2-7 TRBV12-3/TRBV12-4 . TGTGCCAGCAGTTTGAGGAGCGAGCAGTACTTC CASSLRSEQYF
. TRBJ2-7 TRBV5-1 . TGCGCCAGCAGCTTGGGAGGAACCGCCGCTGGTGAGCAGTACTTC CASSLGGTAAGEQYF
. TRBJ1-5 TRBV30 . TGTGCCTGGGGACAGACAGTCAATCAGCCCCAGCATTTT CAWGQTVNQPQHF
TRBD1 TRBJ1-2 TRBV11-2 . TGTGCCAGCAGCTCTGGGACAGGGGCCTATGGCTACACCTTC CASSSGTGAYGYTF
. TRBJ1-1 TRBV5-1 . TGCGCCAGCAGCTTAACAGGGAGAGCTTTCTTT CASSLTGRAFF